The clone carrying this T cell receptor (beta chain) showed up just a few times. Its target is unknown. General study points: Tumor-infiltrating Treg TCR alpha and beta sequences overlapped most with tumor naive CD4+ T cells, then blood naive. Tumor memory CD4+ T cell TCR gene usage was found to cluster with blood and lymph node memory CD4+ cells and with lymph node naive CD4+ cells.

Full-length variable regions came from constant-region reverse primers plus semi-nested Nested Universal Primer A PCR. TCRdb processed the 5' RACE reads anew with MiXCR; each CDR3 protein has one entry. The table shows some 37,000 distinct CDR3 sequences, with around 18% occurring only once. Naive CD4+ T cells were purified with Tregs depleted by CD25. This clonotype originated in a female donor with breast cancer. Material: naive CD4+ T cells sorted from a lymph node. Documented subset: naive CD4+ T cells, CD4+CD45RA+CD25-.

For the CDR3, the DNA is TGTGCCAGCAGCTTAGCGGTAGCGGGGTATGAGGCCGGGGAGCTGTTTTTT. This sequence encodes CASSLAVAGYEAGELFF. The V call is TRBV7-2, the J call TRBJ2-2; TRBD2 matches 8 bases. The CDR3 loop spans 17 amino acids. Germline values: CDR1 SGHTA, CDR2 FQGNSA. The J segment lost 6 bases and the V segment lost 0 bases, leaving 9 bases of the junction unmatched.